This passage covers 21 T cell receptor beta chains from one sample sequenced in a study of blood T cell repertoires in COVID-19. Only in-frame clones appear in the TCRdb table, and some are missing; sequencing was by immunoSEQ multiplex PCR. The repertoire consists of about 60,000 clones, with approximately 80% occurring once and the leading ten covering roughly 27%. The specimen was peripheral blood. These receptors originate from a human donor in a cohort sampled during active COVID-19.

The CDR3 here is CASSRQGDLYEQYF. The CDR3 DNA is TGTGCCAGCAGCCGACAGGGGGACCTCTACGAGCAGTACTTC. The genes are TRBV4-2 and TRBJ2-7; 9 nucleotides line up with TRBD1. Germline V gene lookup returns CDR1 LGHNA and CDR2 YNFKEQ. J was trimmed by 3 bases and V by 4 bases; bases with no gene match: 4. This CDR3 has 14 amino acids.

The chain carries TRBV4-1 and TRBJ2-3; 7 positions agree with TRBD2. Trimming removed 3 bases from V and 8 bases from J; junction bases left unmatched: 11. CDR1 and CDR2 from the germline V gene are MGHRA and YSYEKL. CDR3 size: 15 residues. As DNA, the CDR3 is TGCGCCAGCAGCCAGTTATCGGGAGGAGGAGGTACGCAGTATTTT. Its protein product is CASSQLSGGGGTQYF.

The CDR3 region has the DNA TGTGCCAGTAGTATTCTCGCTAGCGGCTACGAGCAGTACTTC. Its translation is CASSILASGYEQYF. The chain links TRBV19 to TRBJ2-7; 7 bases map to TRBD2. V shed 3 bases and J 3 bases; nucleotides not matched to a gene: 5. CDR3 size: 14 residues. Looked up from germline, CDR1 is LNHDA and CDR2 is SQIVND (reference sequence).

The V and J genes are TRBV3-1 (or the pseudogene TRBV3-2) and TRBJ2-3; no clear D gene. Germline loops: CDR1 LGHDT, CDR2 YNNKEL (reference sequence). V lost 3 bases, J lost 9 bases, and 7 bases lay in between. This CDR3 region has 11 residues. The CDR3 DNA is TGTGCCAGCAGCCATCTGCGAACGCAGTATTTT. This translates into CASSHLRTQYF.

V and J are TRBV19 and TRBJ2-6, with a possible D match to TRBD1 (6 bases). CDR1 and CDR2 (germline): LNHDA, SQIVND (reference sequence). CDR3 size: 13 residues. The ends were cut back, 10 bases at V and 4 bases at J, with 11 bases in the middle. The CDR3 sequence: CATAGVGANVLTF. The CDR3 coding sequence is TGTGCCACCGCAGGGGTCGGGGCCAACGTCCTGACTTTC.

V usage is TRBV21-1 and J usage is TRBJ2-3; TRBD2 reflects the table's D call only, with no check against the DNA. TRBV21-1 is annotated as a pseudogene. CDR3 length: 20 amino acids. The CDR3 loop reads CASSKELAGGSSTSTDTQYF. CDR3 sequence (DNA): TGTGCCAGCAGCAAAGAACTAGCGGGGGGGAGTAGTACTAGCACAGATACGCAGTATTTT.

The genes are TRBV29-1 and TRBJ2-1, with TRBD2 matching over 10 bases. With V trimmed by 7 bases and J by 6 bases, 6 bases remained unmatched. The CDR3 is 13 residues long. Germline V gene data show CDR1 as SQVTM and CDR2 as ANQGSEA. CDR3 sequence (DNA): TGCAGCGCCAGCGGGAGGGCCGGCAATGAGCAGTTCTTC. Its protein is CSASGRAGNEQFF.

This clone was recorded only once. The chain combines TRBV19 with TRBJ1-5, with 11 bases lining up with TRBD1. V gave up 1 base and J gave up 4 bases; unmatched junction bases: 12. CDR3 length: 19 residues. Germline CDR1 LNHDA, CDR2 SQIVND (reference sequence). CDR3 sequence reads: CASSIAGTGGKRWNQPQHF. The CDR3 DNA reads as TGTGCCAGTAGTATAGCCGGGACAGGGGGGAAGAGGTGGAATCAGCCCCAGCATTTT.

The chain combines TRBV19 with TRBJ1-4; 9 nucleotides match TRBD1. Germline CDR1 and CDR2: LNHDA and SQIVND (reference sequence). This CDR3 contains 15 residues. Germline trimming cut 6 bases from V and 6 bases from J; bases unmatched to any gene: 8. The CDR3 protein is CASRLQGAGDEKLFF. The DNA for the CDR3 is TGTGCCAGTAGGCTACAGGGGGCTGGGGATGAAAAACTGTTTTTT. The complete variable domain, with remaining parts taken from reference TRBV19 and TRBJ1-4, reads DGGITQSPKYLFRKEGQNVTLSCEQNLNHDAMYWYRQDPGQGLRLIYYSQIVNDFQKGDIAEGYSVSREKKESFPLTVTSAQKNPTAFYLCASRLQGAGDEKLFFGSGTQLSVL.

The chain is built from TRBV15 and TRBJ1-1, with D tentatively TRBD1 (6 bases). The CDR3 covers 16 residues. Germline V gene lookup returns CDR1 LNHNV and CDR2 YYDKDF (reference sequence). Between the trimmed V and J ends, which lost 3 bases and 6 bases, there was a span of 20 bases. CDR3 nucleotides: TGTGCCACCAGCAGTTTGGTAGACAGGTGGATCCCTGAAGCTTTCTTT. It yields the protein CATSSLVDRWIPEAFF.

The chain employs TRBV7-8 and TRBJ1-2, with unresolved D. CDR1 and CDR2 (germline): SGHVS, FQNEAQ. V gave up 0 bases and J gave up 4 bases, with 9 bases separating them. The CDR3 consists of 14 residues. CDR3 sequence (DNA): TGTGCCAGCAGCTTAGCGGAGGCCTTCTATGGCTACACCTTC. As protein: CASSLAEAFYGYTF. Based on the CDR3 plus reference TRBV7-8 and TRBJ1-2, the full variable domain is GAGVSQSPRYKVAKRGQDVALRCDPISGHVSLFWYQQALGQGPEFLTYFQNEAQLDKSGLPSDRFFAERPEGSVSTLKIQRTQQEDSAVYLCASSLAEAFYGYTFGSGTRLTVV.

A note on this clone: A read error may be the cause here, since a much bigger clone is one base away. This rearrangement joins TRBV2 to TRBJ2-1, with 7 positions matching TRBD2. Germline trimming cut 6 bases from V and 4 bases from J; bases unmatched to any gene: 9. The CDR3 contains 15 residues. Germline values: CDR1 SNHLY, CDR2 FYNNEI. CDR3 in amino acids: CASSLGLAEYNEQFF. The CDR3 bases are TGTGCCAGCAGCCTAGGGCTAGCGGAGTACAATGAGCAGTTCTTC.

In this sample, this clone turned up once. The J gene is TRBJ1-2, the V gene TRBV7-2, with D tentatively TRBD1 (6 bases). With 4 bases removed from V and 2 bases from J, the gap between germline ends came to 17 bases. Germline CDR1 reads SGHTA; CDR2 reads FQGNSA. The CDR3 covers 16 residues. In DNA form, the CDR3 reads TGTGCCAGCAGCTCCTCAGGGGTACGCGGGAACTATGGCTACACCTTC. It is translated as CASSSSGVRGNYGYTF.

The chain uses TRBV5-6 and TRBJ2-7, with 10 bases aligning to TRBD1. V was pared by 4 bases and J by 7 bases, with 5 bases of the junction left unmatched. Germline CDR1 reads SGHDT; CDR2 reads YYEEEE. The CDR3 length is 13 residues. CDR3 sequence reads: CASSKDRGLEQYF. The CDR3 nucleotides read TGTGCCAGCAGCAAAGACAGGGGGCTGGAGCAGTACTTC.

This clone occurred once. V and J are TRBV6-5 and TRBJ2-7; TRBD2 matches at 7 bases. Germline V lookup: CDR1 MNHEY, CDR2 SVGAGI. CDR3 length: 14 amino acids. V dropped 5 bases and J dropped 6; count of bases not matched to a gene: 10. CDR3 in DNA: TGTGCCAGCAGTCCCCTCGCGGGAGTCGGCGAGCAGTACTTC. It translates to CASSPLAGVGEQYF.

The chain links TRBV28 to TRBJ2-2; 8 nucleotides line up with TRBD2. V trimming: 4 bases; J trimming: 6 bases; junction bases outside the gene matches: 1. The CDR3 length is 13 residues. From germline, CDR1 is MDHEN and CDR2 SYDVKM. CDR3 coding DNA: TGTGCCAGCAGTTACGGGAGGGCCGGGGAGCTGTTTTTT. Its protein product is CASSYGRAGELFF.

V and J are TRBV4-3 and TRBJ1-2; TRBD1 might be the D (5 bases). Germline V gives CDR1 LGHNA, CDR2 YSLEER. There are 15 residues in the CDR3. Trimming pared 0 bases from V and 6 bases from J, leaving 14 bases between. CDR3 amino acids: CASSQDRGRLDGYTF. The CDR3 bases are TGCGCCAGCAGCCAAGATAGGGGTCGGTTGGATGGCTACACCTTC.

The gene calls are TRBV5-1 and TRBJ1-4, with 8 bases aligning to TRBD1. J lost 5 bases, V lost 3 bases, and 3 bases had no gene match. Germline V gene lookup returns CDR1 SGHRS and CDR2 YFSETQ. This CDR3 comprises 14 residues. The CDR3 DNA is TGCGCCAGCAGCTCCGGACAGGGCAATGAAAAACTGTTTTTT. Amino acids: CASSSGQGNEKLFF.

The sample holds a few counts of this clone. The chain joins TRBV2 to TRBJ1-1, with 7 bases fitting TRBD1. V lost 5 bases, J lost 1 base, and 4 bases stayed unmatched. CDR1 and CDR2 (germline): SNHLY, FYNNEI. The CDR3 runs to 14 residues. The DNA for the CDR3 is TGTGCCAGCAGTCAACAGGGGACGAACACTGAAGCTTTCTTT. It codes for CASSQQGTNTEAFF.

CDR3 coding DNA: TGTGCCAGCAACCCGGACAGAGGTGAAGAGACCCAGTACTTC. The encoded protein is CASNPDRGEETQYF. The chain is built from TRBV2 and TRBJ2-5, with D perhaps matching TRBD1 (6 bases). Germline CDR1 and CDR2: SNHLY and FYNNEI. The CDR3 is 14 amino acids. V lost 7 bases, J lost 3 bases, and 15 bases lay in between.

This clone was counted a few times. The chain is built from TRBV7-8 and TRBJ1-5; D perhaps matches TRBD1 (5 bases). The CDR3 extends over 15 amino acids. From germline, CDR1 is SGHVS and CDR2 FQNEAQ. V gave up 5 bases and J gave up 2 bases, with 13 bases separating them. The CDR3 here is CASSPGGRGNQPQHF. The CDR3 bases are TGTGCCAGCAGCCCCGGGGGTCGGGGCAATCAGCCCCAGCATTTT.